The clone carrying this T cell receptor (beta chain) was seen only a few times. Germline trimming cut 4 bases from V and 6 bases from J; bases unmatched to any gene: 7. The germline CDR1 and CDR2 sequences are SGHRS and YFSETQ. CDR3 size: 14 residues. The source of the sample is a study of T-cell reconstitution after alpha-beta-depleted transplantation in children. The TCRbeta library was prepared with unique molecular identifiers. A single record per CDR3 protein comes from TCRdb applying MiXCR to the PCR reads. The data contain about 22,000 distinct CDR3 sequences, around 9.9% of them singletons. The chain couples TRBV5-1 to TRBJ1-2, with 9 bases that match TRBD1. This sequence was found in a human donor who donated a stem cell graft to a child with chronic granulomatous disease. Sample: PBMCs from the stem cell graft donor, taken from the stem cell graft. CDR3 in amino acids: CASSLYRGQNGYTF. The CDR3 DNA is TGCGCCAGCAGCCTGTACAGGGGGCAGAATGGCTACACCTTC. Variable domain in full (rest from reference TRBV5-1 and TRBJ1-2): KAGVTQTPRYLIKTRGQQVTLSCSPISGHRSVSWYQQTPGQGLQFLFEYFSETQRNKGNFPGRFSGRQFSNSRSEMNVSTLELGDSALYLCASSLYRGQNGYTFGSGTRLTVV.